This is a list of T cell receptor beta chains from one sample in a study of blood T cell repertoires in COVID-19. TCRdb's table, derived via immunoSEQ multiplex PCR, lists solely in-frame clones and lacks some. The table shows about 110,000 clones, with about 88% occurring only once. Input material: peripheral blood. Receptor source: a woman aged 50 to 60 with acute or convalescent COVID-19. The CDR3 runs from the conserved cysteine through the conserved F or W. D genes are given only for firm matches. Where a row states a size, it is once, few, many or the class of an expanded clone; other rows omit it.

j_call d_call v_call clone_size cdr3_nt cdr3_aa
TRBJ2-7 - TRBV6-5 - TGTGCCAGCAGACCCGACAGGTCGGACTACGAGCAGTACTTC CASRPDRSDYEQYF
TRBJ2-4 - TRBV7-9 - TGTGCCAGCAGCTTAGTAGAGGGAACCAAAAACATTCAGTACTTC CASSLVEGTKNIQYF
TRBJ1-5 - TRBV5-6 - TGTGCCAGCAGCTTGAGGGTCGAGGGGGATCAGCCCCAGCATTTT CASSLRVEGDQPQHF
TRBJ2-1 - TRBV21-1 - TGTGCCAGCAGCCCGGGGGGACCGACGTTCTCCTACAATGAGCAGTTCTTC CASSPGGPTFSYNEQFF
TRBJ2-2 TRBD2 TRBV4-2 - TGTGCCAGCAGCCAAGACGGGAGGTACACCGGGGAGCTGTTTTTT CASSQDGRYTGELFF
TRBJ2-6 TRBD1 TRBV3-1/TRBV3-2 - TGTGCCAGCAGCCAAGAGTATGGGACAGGGGATCTTCTCGTCCTGACTTTC CASSQEYGTGDLLVLTF
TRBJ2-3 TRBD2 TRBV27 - TGTGCCAGCAGTTTCTATACTAGCGGGAGGGCAACAGATACGCAGTATTTT CASSFYTSGRATDTQYF
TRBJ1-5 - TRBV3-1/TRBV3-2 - TGTGCCAGCAGCCATAACAATCAGCCCCAGCATTTT CASSHNNQPQHF
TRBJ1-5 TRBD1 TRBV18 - TGTGCCAGCTCTCCCCCGGGACAGGGGTTGGAGCCCCAGCATTTT CASSPPGQGLEPQHF
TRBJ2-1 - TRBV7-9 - TGTGCCAGCAGCCCCCGGGACTCGTACAATGAGCAGTTCTTC CASSPRDSYNEQFF
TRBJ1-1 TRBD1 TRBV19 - TGTGCCAGTAGTACAGGGGGCGTGCTCGCTGAAGCTTTCTTT CASSTGGVLAEAFF
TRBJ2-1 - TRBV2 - TGTGCCAGCAGTGAAGCGCAGAGGGAGCAGTTCTTC CASSEAQREQFF
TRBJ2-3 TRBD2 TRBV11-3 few TGTGCCAGCAGCTCGCCGGGGGGGCTGGGCAGAGATACGCAGTATTTT CASSSPGGLGRDTQYF
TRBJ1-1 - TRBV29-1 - TGCAGCGTTATAGCCGGGGTAGGTACTGAAGCTTTCTTT CSVIAGVGTEAFF
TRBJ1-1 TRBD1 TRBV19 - TGTGCCAGTAGTATCCGGACAGGGGGTACTGAAGCTTTCTTT CASSIRTGGTEAFF
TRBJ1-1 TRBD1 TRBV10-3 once TGTGCCATCAGTGTCAGGGGGGAAGGTGAAGCTTTCTTT CAISVRGEGEAFF
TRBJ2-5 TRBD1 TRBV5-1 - TGCGCCAGCAGCCCGACAGGGCCAGAGACCCAGTACTTC CASSPTGPETQYF
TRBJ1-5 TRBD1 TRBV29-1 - TGCAGCGTTGGACAGGGCCTCAATCAGCCCCAGCATTTT CSVGQGLNQPQHF
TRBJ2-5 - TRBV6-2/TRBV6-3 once TGTGCCAGCAGTGACCCGTCGGGGAGGAGGAGTGAGACCCAGTACTTC CASSDPSGRRSETQYF
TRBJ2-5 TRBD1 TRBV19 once TGTGCCAGTAGTTCCGGGACAGGACCCACGGCGGGAGAGACCCAGTACTTC CASSSGTGPTAGETQYF
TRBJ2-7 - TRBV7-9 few TGTGCCAGCAGCGACGGGGCCTACGAGCAGTACTTC CASSDGAYEQYF
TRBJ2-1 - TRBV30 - TGTGCCTGGGGTGGCGGGAATGAGCAGTTCTTC CAWGGGNEQFF
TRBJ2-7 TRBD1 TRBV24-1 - TGTGCCACCAGTGCTAGCACCGGGACAGGCGACTACGAGCAGTACTTC CATSASTGTGDYEQYF
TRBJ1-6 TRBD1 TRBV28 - TGTGCCAGCAGTGCGTCGACAGGGGGAAATTCACCCCTCCACTTT CASSASTGGNSPLHF
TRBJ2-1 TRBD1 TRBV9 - TGTGCCAGCAGCGTATGGGACAGGGGATTCCGGCATGGGGATGAGCAGTTCTTC CASSVWDRGFRHGDEQFF
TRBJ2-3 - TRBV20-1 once TGCAGTGCTAGTTCGGGGAGGAACACAGATACGCAGTATTTT CSASSGRNTDTQYF
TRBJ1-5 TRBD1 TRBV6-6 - TGTGCCAGCTGCGACAGGGGACCGGACAATCAGCCCCAGCATTTT CASCDRGPDNQPQHF
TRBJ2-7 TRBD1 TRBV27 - TGTGCCAGCGGGCGAGACAGGGGCTACGAGCAGTACTTC CASGRDRGYEQYF